The 16 T cell receptor beta chains listed next were all sequenced from one sample in a study of cytomegalovirus exposure and HLA in healthy donors. The PCR had 60 Vbeta and 13 Jbeta primers. The protocol was immunoSEQ multiplex PCR, while the TCRdb copy is restricted to in-frame clones and leaves out a portion. There are tens of thousands of clones in the sample; 90% occur only once, and under 3.5% lies in the top ten. What was sequenced was PBMCs. The origin of the receptors is a woman between 18 and 29 years old in good health and CMV-seronegative.

This chain links TRBV15 with TRBJ1-1, with a tentative D call TRBD1 (6 bases). The CDR3 extends over 15 amino acids. The V and J ends lost 0 bases and 1 base respectively, with 9 bases between them. From germline, CDR1 is LNHNV and CDR2 YYDKDF (reference sequence). CDR3 in amino acids: CATSRDLTGNTEAFF. Here the CDR3 DNA reads TGTGCCACCAGCAGAGATCTGACAGGGAACACTGAAGCTTTCTTT. Full variable domain (remainder filled in from reference TRBV15 and TRBJ1-1): DAMVIQNPRYQVTQFGKPVTLSCSQTLNHNVMYWYQQKSSQAPKLLFHYYDKDFNNEADTPDNFQSRRPNTSFCFLDIRSPGLGDTAMYLCATSRDLTGNTEAFFGQGTRLTVV.

This CDR3 is CASSPRFSGSGQETQYF. CDR3 coding DNA: TGTGCCAGCTCACCAAGGTTCAGCGGGAGTGGGCAAGAGACCCAGTACTTC. The rearrangement links TRBV18 to TRBJ2-5, with 8 nucleotides matching TRBD2. This CDR3 contains 17 residues. CDR1 is KGHSH, CDR2 LQKENI, per germline. Trimming removed 2 bases from V and 2 bases from J; junction bases left unmatched: 10.

In nucleotides, the CDR3 is TGTGCCAGCAGCCCCGGGACAGGGGGCGAGCAGTACTTC. Protein product: CASSPGTGGEQYF. This chain uses TRBV27 with TRBJ2-7; TRBD1 matches at 11 bases. V lost 6 bases and J lost 6; bases outside the gene matches: 4. Germline CDR1 MNHEY, CDR2 SMNVEV (reference sequence). CDR3 length: 13 amino acids.

On this clone: A read error may account for a junction end that differs from germline. This chain connects TRBV28 to TRBJ2-3; 7 bases map to TRBD1. Germline CDR1 is MDHEN and CDR2 is SYDVKM. The CDR3 covers 15 residues. Here the CDR3 DNA reads TGTGCTAGCAGTCAACCGGGACAGAGCACAGATACGCAGTATTTT. Translation gives CASSQPGQSTDTQYF.

CDR3 loop: CAGGGQQFEAFF. CDR3 nucleotides: TGTGCCGGGGGTGGACAGCAATTTGAAGCTTTCTTT. J is TRBJ1-1 and V is TRBV2, with a possible D match to TRBD1 (6 bases). Germline lookup yields CDR1 SNHLY and CDR2 FYNNEI. This CDR3 is built from 12 residues. V lost 11 bases and J 7 bases, leaving 17 bases between the germline ends.

This chain connects TRBV11-3 to TRBJ2-5; no clear D gene. The CDR3 contains 14 residues. From germline, CDR1 is SGHNT and CDR2 YENEEA. The V end lost 3 bases, the J end lost 1 base, and 9 bases lay between the germline ends. The CDR3 sequence: CASSFGTAQETQYF. As DNA, the CDR3 is TGTGCCAGCAGCTTTGGTACTGCCCAAGAGACCCAGTACTTC. Drawing the rest from reference TRBV11-3 and TRBJ2-5, the complete variable domain is EAGVVQSPRYKIIEKKQPVAFWCNPISGHNTLYWYLQNLGQGPELLIRYENEEAVDDSQLPKDRFSAERLKGVDSTLKIQPAELGDSAVYLCASSFGTAQETQYFGPGTRLLVL.

This chain uses TRBV5-1 with TRBJ1-5; tentatively, D is TRBD1 (6 bases). CDR3 length: 16 amino acids. Germline values: CDR1 SGHRS, CDR2 YFSETQ. The V and J ends lost 0 bases and 7 bases respectively, with 17 bases between them. For the CDR3, the DNA is TGCGCCAGCAGCTTGGGAGGGCAGGGGCCGGGGCAGCCCCAGCATTTT. This translates into CASSLGGQGPGQPQHF.

J is TRBJ2-7 and V is TRBV28; 10 positions agree with TRBD1. Per the germline V gene, CDR1 is MDHEN and CDR2 is SYDVKM. V lost 6 bases, J lost 1 base, and 15 bases stayed unmatched. The CDR3 runs to 18 residues. The CDR3 reads CASRNLAPGQGISYEQYF. CDR3 bases: TGTGCCAGCAGGAACCTAGCTCCGGGACAGGGGATTTCCTACGAGCAGTACTTC. Full variable domain (rest looked up from reference TRBV28 and TRBJ2-7): DVKVTQSSRYLVKRTGEKVFLECVQDMDHENMFWYRQDPGLGLRLIYFSYDVKMKEKGDIPEGYSVSREKKERFSLILESASTNQTSMYLCASRNLAPGQGISYEQYFGPGTRLTVT.

The chain has TRBV15 and TRBJ1-1; maybe TRBD1 (5 bases). V was shortened by 1 base and J by 0 bases, with 9 bases between the two germline ends. The CDR3 covers 15 residues. Germline CDR1 LNHNV, CDR2 YYDKDF (reference sequence). CDR3 sequence: CATSRVAGLNTEAFF. CDR3 coding DNA: TGTGCCACCAGCAGAGTTGCAGGGCTGAACACTGAAGCTTTCTTT.

The V call is TRBV6-4, the J call TRBJ2-6, with D perhaps TRBD1 (6 bases). Germline V lookup: CDR1 MRHNA, CDR2 SNTAGT. CDR3 length: 18 residues. Trimming removed 2 bases from V and 0 bases from J, with 14 bases in between. CDR3 sequence (DNA): TGTGCCAGCAGTGACCAGACAGGTAAGAGCTCTGGGGCCAACGTCCTGACTTTC. Translation: CASSDQTGKSSGANVLTF.

The chain couples TRBV10-2 to TRBJ1-2; D not certain. Trimming took off 2 bases at V and 3 bases at J, with 10 bases between the two ends. The CDR3 consists of 14 residues. From germline, CDR1 is WSHSY and CDR2 SAAADI. The CDR3 region has the DNA TGCGCCAGCAGTGAGCCTCAGGTTTACTATGGCTACACCTTC. Its protein product is CASSEPQVYYGYTF.

This clone has a handful of counts. This chain uses TRBV4-3 with TRBJ2-7, with TRBD1 matching 10 bases. Germline values: CDR1 LGHNA, CDR2 YSLEER. The V segment lost 2 bases and the J segment 6 bases; nucleotides outside the gene matches: 10. This CDR3 comprises 16 residues. The CDR3 here is CASSQSPDRGPGEQYF. In DNA, the CDR3 is TGCGCCAGCAGCCAAAGCCCCGACAGGGGGCCTGGCGAGCAGTACTTC.

The chain has TRBV18 and TRBJ1-1; no definite D call. The CDR3 consists of 14 residues. The V gene's germline CDR1 is KGHSH and CDR2 LQKENI. V lost 3 bases, J lost 2 bases, and 10 bases lay in between. The CDR3 bases are TGTGCCAGCTCACCCTCACAGATAAACACTGAAGCTTTCTTT. Translated, it gives CASSPSQINTEAFF.

V usage is TRBV6-4 and J usage is TRBJ2-7; D not certain. CDR1 is MRHNA, CDR2 SNTAGT, per germline. The V and J ends lost 2 bases and 2 bases respectively, with 7 bases between them. This CDR3 contains 13 residues. CDR3: CASSDDSAYEQYF. DNA for the CDR3: TGTGCCAGCAGTGACGACTCAGCCTACGAGCAGTACTTC.

This clone has just one count. This sequence joins TRBV4-2 and TRBJ1-3; no definite D call. The CDR3 is 17 residues long. V was cut by 0 bases and J by 4 bases, with 16 bases left in between. In germline, CDR1 is LGHNA, CDR2 YNFKEQ. The CDR3 nucleotides read TGTGCCAGCAGCCAAGATCTGGGCCGCTCCTCCGGAAACACCATATATTTT. It is translated as CASSQDLGRSSGNTIYF.

The chain couples TRBV30 to TRBJ2-3; the D gene is possibly TRBD2 (6 bases). CDR3 size: 16 residues. Germline V gene lookup returns CDR1 GTSNPN and CDR2 SVGIG (reference sequence). Trimming shortened V by 1 base and J by 1 base, and 15 bases separated the two germline ends. The CDR3 spells CAWSDPWGVGTDTQYF. For the CDR3, the DNA is TGTGCCTGGAGTGACCCTTGGGGGGTTGGCACAGATACGCAGTATTTT.